This T cell receptor (beta chain) was sequenced in a study of blood T cell repertoires in COVID-19. The overall study: The United States, Italy and Spain supplied acute and convalescent COVID-19 samples.

Per germline, CDR1 LNHDA and CDR2 SQIVND (reference sequence). Trimming removed 1 base from V and 7 bases from J; junction bases left unmatched: 1. The CDR3 covers 15 residues. In the study's own analysis: How many nucleated cells were present was estimated from reference gene primer amplification. Profiling relied on immunoSEQ multiplex PCR, and the TCRdb table lists in-frame clones only, not all of them. That table gives V, J and clone size, and the DNA gave D and trimming. The sample carries 150,000 to 200,000 clones, 85% to 90% recorded once. The chain couples TRBV19 to TRBJ2-1; 13 bases map to TRBD2. This sequence originates from a woman in her 70s with acute or convalescent COVID-19. The sequencing sample was made of peripheral blood. The CDR3 region is CASSIATSGGNEQFF. CDR3 bases: TGTGCCAGTAGTATAGCGACTAGCGGGGGGAATGAGCAGTTCTTC.